This entry concerns a single T cell receptor (beta chain). Which antigen it targets is not known. Base quality data are lacking; no much larger clone is found one base away. V loses 0 bases of germline sequence and J loses 1 base, and the interval between the two ends is 7 bases. CDR1 SGHRS and CDR2 YFSETQ were looked up in the germline V gene. Reading from cysteine to phenylalanine, the CDR3 counts 14 amino acids. Left in the record is the CDR3 DNA by itself, 42 bases read in frame from the first base. Library preparation used PCR. DNA from cultured CD4+ T cells underwent TCR sequencing with the Oncomine TCR Beta short-read assay at the Johns Hopkins FTIC core. The QIAamp micro DNA kit was used to extract genomic DNA from the cultured CD4+ T cells. Oncomine TCR Beta libraries from cultured CD4+ T cells were pooled with unique dual indexes and sequenced on an Illumina iSeq 100. In the authors' own workflow: Non-productive sequences were removed, and CDR3s not starting with C, not ending with F or W, or shorter than 7 amino acids were discarded. Antigen-specific clonotypes were identified using the MANAFEST web application through comparison of peptide-stimulated wells with reference and other culture wells. An FDR below 0.05, an odds ratio above 5, and a productive frequency above 0.1% in at least two of three replicate wells were required for clones to be considered positive. A clonotype was classed as cross-reactive if the clonotype showed significant expansion both in SARS-CoV-2 spike wells and in at least one common cold coronavirus spike condition. CDR3 homology was assessed with Levenshtein distances (stringdist) and unrooted phylogenetic trees (ape) in R version 3.6.1. TCRdb cleaned the public reads at Q25 with fastp, built clones with MiXCR and kept in-frame beta chains. When rows share a CDR3 protein, they turn into one entry using the most common DNA and genes. These V and J calls rely on TCRdb rather than the paper's analysis. The table for this sample lists some 13,000 distinct CDR3 sequences; approximately 55% of them were counted only once. The ten largest clones take up about 10% of the sample.

This specimen comes from a study of vaccination and CD4 T cells after COVID-19 (dated by TCRdb to the early 2020s). Looking at the study overall: Convalescent patients had a positive SARS-CoV-2 result on nasal swab PCR, and of these patients, several had mild disease and one had severe disease. Post-COVID blood samples from convalescent patients were collected a median of 101 days after diagnosis, with a range of 35 to 161 days. Culture stimuli were overlapping spike peptide pools from SARS-CoV-2 and from the common cold coronaviruses HCoV-NL63, HCoV-OC43 and HCoV-229E. Participants received two doses of either the Pfizer-BioNTech BNT162b2 vaccine (n=8) or the Moderna mRNA-1273 vaccine (n=2). The convalescent cohort included six males and four females, with two Hispanic individuals, seven Caucasians, two Asians and one multiracial person. In roughly 11 COVID-19 convalescent patients and a few infection-naive healthy vaccine recipients, the spike-specific CD4+ TCR repertoire before mRNA vaccination was compared with the repertoire after mRNA vaccination. Post-vaccine blood samples were obtained a median of around 67 days after the second vaccine dose, with a range of 14 to 241 days. As controls, cultures received a CEFX viral epitope pool (the positive control), an HIV-1 Nef peptide pool (the negative control), or no peptide at all.

What the authors observed across the whole study: In convalescent patients, a median around 86% of post-vaccine SARS-CoV-2-reactive clones were detected only after vaccination, and vaccine-specific priming was suggested by this finding. In convalescent patients, nearly all vaccine-specific clones (304 of 307) were found to be mono-reactive for SARS-CoV-2 spike rather than cross-reactive with common cold coronaviruses. The number of convalescent patients in the study was relatively small, and the study did not examine early timepoints following natural infection. An increase in the median number of SARS-CoV-2-reactive clonotypes from approximately 23 after infection to 35 to 40 after vaccination was observed, but the change was not found to be significant.

The meaning of the sample's treatment or condition label: roughly 11-day PBMC culture with coronavirus spike peptide pools or control peptides (ViraFEST assay). To expand antigen-specific T cells with peptide pools and then pick out the expanded clonotypes through TCR sequencing, the study relied on the ViraFEST assay. Positive SARS-CoV-2 PCR tests in the convalescent patients dated from March to December 2020, before Alpha, Beta and Delta variants emerged in the United States. Each well held roughly 2.2 million PBMCs cultured in IMDM containing roughly 5% human AB serum and approximately 9.1 IU/ml IL-2, with about 10 ug/ml peptide pools added. Half of the culture medium was replaced with fresh IL-2-containing medium on days 3 and 7. After more than 8 days of culture, CD4+ T cells were isolated by negative selection using the EasySep CD4+ T cell isolation kit. Ficoll-Paque Plus gradient centrifugation was used to isolate PBMCs from whole blood, and the isolated PBMCs were then either used fresh or cryopreserved at -140C. In general, triplicate wells were set up for every culture condition.

The chain couples TRBV5-1 to TRBJ1-1; the D gene cannot be named for sure. The TCR sequence derives from a human donor who had recovered from COVID-19. The sequencing sample was made of CD4+ T cells from blood, cultured in vitro. CDR3 sequence: CASSLAGENTEAFF. The DNA sequence reads TGCGCCAGCAGCTTGGCCGGGGAGAACACTGAAGCTTTCTTT.